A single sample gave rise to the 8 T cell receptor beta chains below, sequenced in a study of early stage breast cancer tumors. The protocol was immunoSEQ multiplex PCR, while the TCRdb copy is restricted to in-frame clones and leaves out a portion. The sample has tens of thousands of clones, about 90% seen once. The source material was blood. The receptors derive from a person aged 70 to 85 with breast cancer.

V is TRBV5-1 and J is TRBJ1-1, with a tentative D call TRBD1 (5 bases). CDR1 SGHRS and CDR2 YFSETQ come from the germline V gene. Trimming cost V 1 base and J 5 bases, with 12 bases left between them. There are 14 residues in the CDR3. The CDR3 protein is CASSLQGLPTEAFF. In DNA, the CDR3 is TGCGCCAGCAGCTTGCAGGGACTTCCGACTGAAGCTTTCTTT.

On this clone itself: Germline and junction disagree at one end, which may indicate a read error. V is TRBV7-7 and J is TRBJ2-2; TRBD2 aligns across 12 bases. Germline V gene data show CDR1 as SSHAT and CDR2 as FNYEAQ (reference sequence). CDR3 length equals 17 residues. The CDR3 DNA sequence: TGTGCTAGCAGCCGGGCGTTATTGACTAGCGGGAGCGGGGAGCTGTTTTTT. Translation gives CASSRALLTSGSGELFF.

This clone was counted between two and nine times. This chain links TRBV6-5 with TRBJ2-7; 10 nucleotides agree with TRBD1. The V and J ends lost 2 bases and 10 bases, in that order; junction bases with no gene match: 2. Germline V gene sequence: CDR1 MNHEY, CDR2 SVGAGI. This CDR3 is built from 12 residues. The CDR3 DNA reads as TGTGCCAGCAGTTACGGGACAGGGGAACAGTACTTC. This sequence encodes CASSYGTGEQYF.

The CDR3 region has the DNA TGTGCCAGCAGCCAAAAAGGGGAGACAGGGTCGGATAGCAATCAGCCCCAGCATTTT. Its translation: CASSQKGETGSDSNQPQHF. J is TRBJ1-5 and V is TRBV14, with TRBD1 matching 7 bases. The J segment lost 0 bases and the V segment lost 2 bases, leaving 13 bases of the junction unmatched. The CDR3 totals 19 residues. Germline loops: CDR1 SGHDN, CDR2 FVKESK.

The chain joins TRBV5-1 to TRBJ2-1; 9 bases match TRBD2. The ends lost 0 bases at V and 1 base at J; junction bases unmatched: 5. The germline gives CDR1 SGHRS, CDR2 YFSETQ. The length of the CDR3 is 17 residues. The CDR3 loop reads CASSLGPLAGSYNEQFF. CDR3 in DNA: TGCGCCAGCAGCTTGGGGCCTCTAGCGGGATCCTACAATGAGCAGTTCTTC.

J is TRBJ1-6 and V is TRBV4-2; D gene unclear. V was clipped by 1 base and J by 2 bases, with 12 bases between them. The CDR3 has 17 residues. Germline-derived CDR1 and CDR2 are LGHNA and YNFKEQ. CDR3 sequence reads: CASSQVHATPYNSPLHF. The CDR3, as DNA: TGTGCCAGCAGCCAAGTCCACGCTACTCCCTATAATTCACCCCTCCACTTT.

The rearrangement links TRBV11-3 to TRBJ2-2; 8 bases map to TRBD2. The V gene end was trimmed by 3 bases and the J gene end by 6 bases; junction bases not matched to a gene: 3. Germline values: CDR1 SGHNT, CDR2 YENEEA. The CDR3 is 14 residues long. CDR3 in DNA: TGTGCCAGCAGCTTTCGGGAGGGGGCCGGGGAGCTGTTTTTT. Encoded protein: CASSFREGAGELFF.

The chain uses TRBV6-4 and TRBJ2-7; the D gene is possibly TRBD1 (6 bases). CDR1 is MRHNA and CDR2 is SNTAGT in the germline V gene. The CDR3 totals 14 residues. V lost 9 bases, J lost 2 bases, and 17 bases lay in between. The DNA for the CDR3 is TGTGCCAGGGCCCCTCCTGGACAGCCCTACGAGCAGTACTTC. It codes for CARAPPGQPYEQYF.